This TCR beta chain was sequenced during a study of T-cell reconstitution after alpha-beta-depleted transplantation in children. Points from the study as a whole: The high TCRbeta diversity at day 60 in some patients came from surviving recipient T cells and thymic progenitors. Reportedly, alpha-beta T cells present about two months post-transplant originated from several hundred expanded clones of graft origin.

TCRbeta library preparation incorporated unique molecular identifiers. TCRdb independently ran MiXCR on the PCR reads; one entry per CDR3 protein. The sample consists of 70,000 or so distinct CDR3 sequences, 11% of them appearing once. Ten or more counts support this clonotype. The antigen is undetermined. The V gene's germline CDR1 is ENHRY and CDR2 SYGVKD. The CDR3 length is 12 residues. With 5 bases removed from V and 1 base from J, the gap between germline ends came to 3 bases. Sequencing used PBMCs, obtained before TCRalphabeta/CD19-depleted stem cell transplant. The receptor was derived from a boy younger than 18 with acute myeloid leukemia, due to receive a stem cell transplant. This chain joins TRBV10-3 and TRBJ1-5; D ambiguous. The CDR3: CAISPSNQPQHF. The CDR3 DNA sequence: TGTGCCATCAGTCCCAGCAATCAGCCCCAGCATTTT.